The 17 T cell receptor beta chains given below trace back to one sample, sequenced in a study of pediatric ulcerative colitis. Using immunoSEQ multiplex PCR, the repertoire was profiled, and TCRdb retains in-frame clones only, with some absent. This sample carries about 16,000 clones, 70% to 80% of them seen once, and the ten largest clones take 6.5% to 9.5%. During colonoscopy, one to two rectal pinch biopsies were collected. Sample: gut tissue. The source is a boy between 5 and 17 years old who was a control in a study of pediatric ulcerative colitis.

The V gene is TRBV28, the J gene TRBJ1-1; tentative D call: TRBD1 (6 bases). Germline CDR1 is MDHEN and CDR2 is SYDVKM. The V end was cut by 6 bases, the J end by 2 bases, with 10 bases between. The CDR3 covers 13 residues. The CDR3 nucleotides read TGTGCCAGCAGCCAGGGACACAACACTGAAGCTTTCTTT. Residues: CASSQGHNTEAFF.

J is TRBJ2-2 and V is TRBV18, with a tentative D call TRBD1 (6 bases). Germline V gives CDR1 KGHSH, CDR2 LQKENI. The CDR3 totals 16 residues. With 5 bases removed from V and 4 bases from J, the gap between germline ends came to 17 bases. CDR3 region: CASSNEVQGGTGELFF. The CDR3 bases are TGTGCCAGCTCAAACGAAGTACAGGGTGGCACCGGGGAGCTGTTTTTT.

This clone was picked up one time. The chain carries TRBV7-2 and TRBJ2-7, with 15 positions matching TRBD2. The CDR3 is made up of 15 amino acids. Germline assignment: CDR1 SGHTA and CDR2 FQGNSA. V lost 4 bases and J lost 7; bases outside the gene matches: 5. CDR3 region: CASSSQGLAGGEQYF. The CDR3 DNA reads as TGTGCCAGCAGCTCGCAAGGACTAGCGGGGGGGGAGCAGTACTTC.

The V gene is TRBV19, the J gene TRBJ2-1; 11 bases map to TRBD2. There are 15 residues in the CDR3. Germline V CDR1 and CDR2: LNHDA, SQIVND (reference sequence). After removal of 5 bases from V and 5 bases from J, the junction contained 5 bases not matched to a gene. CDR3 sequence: CASSDSGRADNEQFF. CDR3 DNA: TGTGCCAGTAGTGATAGCGGGAGGGCCGACAATGAGCAGTTCTTC.

CDR3 nucleotides: TGCGCCAGCAGCCCAGGCCTGGGGCAGGGAACCTACGAGCAGTACTTC. Translation: CASSPGLGQGTYEQYF. The V gene is TRBV5-1, the J gene TRBJ2-7, with D perhaps TRBD1 (5 bases). Trimming pared 4 bases from V and 2 bases from J, leaving 19 bases between. The CDR3 is 16 amino acids. Germline-derived CDR1 and CDR2 are SGHRS and YFSETQ. Full variable domain (rest looked up from reference TRBV5-1 and TRBJ2-7): KAGVTQTPRYLIKTRGQQVTLSCSPISGHRSVSWYQQTPGQGLQFLFEYFSETQRNKGNFPGRFSGRQFSNSRSEMNVSTLELGDSALYLCASSPGLGQGTYEQYFGPGTRLTVT.

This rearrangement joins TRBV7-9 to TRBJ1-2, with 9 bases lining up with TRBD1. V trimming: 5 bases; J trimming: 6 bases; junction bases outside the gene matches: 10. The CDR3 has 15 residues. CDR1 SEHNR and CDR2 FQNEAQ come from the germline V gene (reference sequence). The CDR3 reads CASSPGTGPLDGYTF. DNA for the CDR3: TGTGCCAGCAGCCCTGGGACAGGGCCCCTCGATGGCTACACCTTC.

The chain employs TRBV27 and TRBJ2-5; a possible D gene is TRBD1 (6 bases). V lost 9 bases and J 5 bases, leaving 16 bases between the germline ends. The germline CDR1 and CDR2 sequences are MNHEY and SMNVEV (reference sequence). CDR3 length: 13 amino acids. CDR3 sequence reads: CASKELRGETQYF. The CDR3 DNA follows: TGTGCCAGTAAAGAATTAAGGGGGGAGACCCAGTACTTC.

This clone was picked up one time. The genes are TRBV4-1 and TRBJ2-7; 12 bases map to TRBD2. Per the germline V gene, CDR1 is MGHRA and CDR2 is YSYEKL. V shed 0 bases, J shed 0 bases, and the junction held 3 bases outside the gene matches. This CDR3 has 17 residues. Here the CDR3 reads CASSQDLAGGPSYEQYF. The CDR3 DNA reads TGCGCCAGCAGCCAAGATCTAGCGGGAGGGCCCTCCTACGAGCAGTACTTC.

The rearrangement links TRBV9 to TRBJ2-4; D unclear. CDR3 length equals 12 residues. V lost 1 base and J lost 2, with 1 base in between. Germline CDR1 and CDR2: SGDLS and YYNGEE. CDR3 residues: CASSVSKNIQYF. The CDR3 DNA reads TGTGCCAGCAGCGTATCCAAAAACATTCAGTACTTC.

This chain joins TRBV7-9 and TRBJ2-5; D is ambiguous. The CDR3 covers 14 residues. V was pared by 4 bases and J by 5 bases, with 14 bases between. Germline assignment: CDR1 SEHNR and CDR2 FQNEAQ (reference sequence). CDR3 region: CASSSAMGSETQYF. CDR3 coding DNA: TGTGCCAGCAGCTCCGCCATGGGTTCCGAGACCCAGTACTTC. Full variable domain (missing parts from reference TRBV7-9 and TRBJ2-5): DTGVSQNPRHKITKRGQNVTFRCDPISEHNRLYWYRQTLGQGPEFLTYFQNEAQLEKSRLLSDRFSAERPKGSFSTLEIQRTEQGDSAMYLCASSSAMGSETQYFGPGTRLLVL.

In DNA form, the CDR3 reads TGTGCCAGCAGCTTATACCGGGACAACTACGAGCAGTACTTC. It is translated as CASSLYRDNYEQYF. This sequence joins TRBV7-9 and TRBJ2-7; a possible D gene is TRBD1 (6 bases). The V end lost 2 bases, the J end lost 3 bases, and 11 bases lay between the germline ends. This CDR3 contains 14 residues. Germline V CDR1 and CDR2: SEHNR, FQNEAQ (reference sequence).

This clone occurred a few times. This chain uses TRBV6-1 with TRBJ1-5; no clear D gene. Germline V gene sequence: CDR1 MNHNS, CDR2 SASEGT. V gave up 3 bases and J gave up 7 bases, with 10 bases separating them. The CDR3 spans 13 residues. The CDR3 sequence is CASSDTLPQPQHF. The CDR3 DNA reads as TGTGCCAGCAGTGACACATTGCCCCAGCCCCAGCATTTT.

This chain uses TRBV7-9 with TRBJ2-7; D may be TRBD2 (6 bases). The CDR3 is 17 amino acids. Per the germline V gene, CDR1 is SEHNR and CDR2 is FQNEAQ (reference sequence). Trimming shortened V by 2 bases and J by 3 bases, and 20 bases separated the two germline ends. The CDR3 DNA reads TGTGCCAGCAGCTTAAAGGGGTTGGAGGGTGGCCACTACGAGCAGTACTTC. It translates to CASSLKGLEGGHYEQYF.

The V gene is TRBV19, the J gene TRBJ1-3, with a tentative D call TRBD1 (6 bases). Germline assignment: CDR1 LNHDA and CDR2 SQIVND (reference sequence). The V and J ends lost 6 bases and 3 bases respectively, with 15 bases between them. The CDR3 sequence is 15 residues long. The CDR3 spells CASSPVGGHGNTIYF. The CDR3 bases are TGTGCCAGTAGCCCTGTCGGGGGGCATGGAAACACCATATATTTT.

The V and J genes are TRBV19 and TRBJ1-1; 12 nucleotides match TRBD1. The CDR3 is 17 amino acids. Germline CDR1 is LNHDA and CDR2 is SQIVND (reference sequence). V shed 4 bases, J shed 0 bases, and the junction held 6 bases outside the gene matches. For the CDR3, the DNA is TGTGCCAGTAGTACCGGGGACAGGGGGCCCATGAACACTGAAGCTTTCTTT. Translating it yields CASSTGDRGPMNTEAFF.

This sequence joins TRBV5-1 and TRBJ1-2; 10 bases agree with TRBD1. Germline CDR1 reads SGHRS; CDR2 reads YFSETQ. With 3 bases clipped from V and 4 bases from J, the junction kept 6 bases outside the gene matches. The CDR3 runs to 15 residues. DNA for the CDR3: TGCGCCAGCAGCTACGACAGGGGGCCGGGCTATGGCTACACCTTC. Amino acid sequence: CASSYDRGPGYGYTF.

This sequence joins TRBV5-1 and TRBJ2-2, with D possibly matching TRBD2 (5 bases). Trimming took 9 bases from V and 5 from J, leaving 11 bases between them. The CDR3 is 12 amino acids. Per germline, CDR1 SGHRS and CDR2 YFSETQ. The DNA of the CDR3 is TGCGCCACCCGAACGGGAACCGGGGAGCTGTTTTTT. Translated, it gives CATRTGTGELFF.